A selection of T cell receptor beta chains follows, all from one sample in a study of response to subunit inactivated influenza vaccine. Each CDR3 protein gets one entry after TCRdb re-called the RT-PCR reads with MiXCR. The sample carries about 540,000 distinct CDR3 sequences, approximately 20% recorded once. This same sample was also taken into another study, of T cells expressing NK-cell markers.

Material: CD4+ T cells sorted from PBMCs, obtained roughly 12 days after vaccination. These receptors originate from a man aged 45-65 years who received an inactivated influenza vaccine. CDR3s include the opening cysteine and the closing phenylalanine or tryptophan. Each record gives: clone size, D gene, V gene, J gene, CDR3 protein, CDR3 DNA. D genes are given only for firm matches. A row's size may be missing; if present it is once, few, many or a size class.

>few|NA|TRBV25-1|TRBJ1-2
CASSHGSGYTF
TGTGCCAGCAGTCACGGGTCTGGCTACACCTTC
>NA|NA|TRBV3-1|TRBJ2-1
CASSQVPAYGEQFF
TGTGCCAGCAGCCAAGTCCCAGCGTACGGCGAGCAGTTCTTC
>few|NA|TRBV7-2|TRBJ1-2
CASSLEGRGGYTF
TGTGCCAGCAGCTTAGAGGGGAGAGGTGGCTACACCTTC
>NA|NA|TRBV7-9|TRBJ2-2
CASSLVSGTATGELFF
TGTGCCAGCAGCTTAGTTTCCGGTACCGCGACCGGGGAGCTGTTTTTT
>few|NA|TRBV9|TRBJ1-6
CASSVAGDYNSPLHF
TGTGCCAGCAGCGTAGCTGGGGATTATAATTCACCCCTCCACTTT
>NA|NA|TRBV6-2/TRBV6-3|TRBJ1-2
CASRFFEIQETGYTF
TGTGCCAGCAGATTTTTTGAAATACAGGAGACTGGCTACACCTTC
>few|TRBD1|TRBV20-1|TRBJ2-3
CSARSRPTGNQGDTQYF
TGCAGTGCTAGATCCCGACCGACAGGGAACCAGGGAGATACGCAGTATTTT
>few|NA|TRBV12-3/TRBV12-4|TRBJ2-5
CASSLGGRQTQYF
TGTGCCAGCAGTTTGGGTGGCCGGCAGACCCAGTACTTC
>NA|NA|TRBV10-3|TRBJ1-5
CATQTDSNQPQHF
TGTGCCACCCAGACGGATAGCAATCAGCCCCAGCATTTT
>few|NA|TRBV18|TRBJ1-6
CASSPQRVNSPLHF
TGTGCCAGCTCACCACAACGGGTTAATTCACCCCTCCACTTT
>NA|NA|TRBV6-5|TRBJ1-2
CASSYSTDRRYGYTF
TGTGCCAGCAGTTACTCTACCGACAGGCGCTATGGCTACACCTTC
>NA|NA|TRBV7-9|TRBJ2-7
CASSLEASEQYF
TGTGCCAGCAGCTTAGAGGCATCCGAGCAGTACTTC
>many|NA|TRBV11-3|TRBJ2-1
CASSLGGSYNEQFF
TGTGCCAGCAGCTTGGGAGGCTCCTACAATGAGCAGTTCTTC
>few|NA|TRBV5-1|TRBJ2-1
CASSQTGLAGLDWEQFF
TGCGCCAGCAGCCAGACAGGGCTAGCGGGCCTGGATTGGGAGCAGTTCTTC
>many|TRBD2|TRBV6-1|TRBJ2-7
CASSSPSGGIYEQYF
TGTGCCAGCAGTAGCCCTAGCGGGGGTATCTACGAGCAGTACTTC
>few|NA|TRBV7-9|TRBJ1-6
CASSSKAGTLNSPLHF
TGTGCCAGCAGCTCAAAGGCAGGGACACTAAATTCACCCCTCCACTTT
>few|TRBD1|TRBV29-1|TRBJ2-7
CSVSQGADEQYF
TGCAGCGTTTCGCAGGGGGCGGATGAGCAGTACTTC
>NA|NA|TRBV20-1|TRBJ1-1
CSARKTANTEAFF
TGCAGTGCTAGGAAGACCGCGAACACTGAAGCTTTCTTT
>NA|TRBD1|TRBV28|TRBJ1-4
CASSTGGSEKLFF
TGTGCCAGCAGCACAGGGGGCTCTGAAAAACTGTTTTTT
>NA|TRBD2|TRBV3-1|TRBJ2-3
CASSQGTSGGTDTQYF
TGTGCCAGCAGCCAAGGGACTAGCGGGGGCACAGATACGCAGTATTTT
>NA|TRBD2|TRBV7-2|TRBJ2-7
CASSNSGGAAQYF
TGTGCCAGCAGCAACAGCGGGGGGGCCGCGCAGTACTTC
>few|TRBD1|TRBV10-3|TRBJ2-3
CASTIGQGGTDTQYF
TGTGCCTCTACAATAGGACAGGGCGGCACAGATACGCAGTATTTT
>few|TRBD1|TRBV12-3/TRBV12-4|TRBJ1-4
CASSPSGTGNEKLFF
TGTGCCAGCAGTCCCTCCGGGACAGGGAATGAAAAACTGTTTTTT
>NA|TRBD1|TRBV7-9|TRBJ1-2
CASSSTPGQGRGYTF
TGTGCCAGCAGCTCTACCCCCGGACAGGGGAGAGGCTACACCTTC
>NA|TRBD2|TRBV7-9|TRBJ2-5
CASSPGGSGASQETQYF
TGTGCCAGCAGCCCTGGGGGTAGCGGGGCCTCCCAAGAGACCCAGTACTTC
>NA|TRBD1|TRBV6-1|TRBJ1-4
CASTPDRGLGKLFF
TGTGCCAGCACCCCGGACAGGGGACTTGGAAAACTGTTTTTT
>NA|NA|TRBV28|TRBJ1-5
CAIKNDGRNQPQHF
TGTGCCATCAAGAATGACGGTCGCAATCAGCCCCAGCATTTT
>NA|NA|TRBV28|TRBJ1-2
CASTPGGQAPGYTF
TGTGCCAGCACCCCCGGGGGGCAAGCACCCGGCTACACCTTC